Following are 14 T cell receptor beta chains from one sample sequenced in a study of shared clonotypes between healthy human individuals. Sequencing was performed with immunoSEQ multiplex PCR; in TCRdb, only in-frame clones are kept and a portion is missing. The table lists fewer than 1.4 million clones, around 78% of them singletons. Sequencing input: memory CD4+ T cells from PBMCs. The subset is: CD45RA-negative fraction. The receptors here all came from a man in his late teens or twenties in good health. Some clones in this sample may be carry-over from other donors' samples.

For the CDR3, the DNA is TGTGCCAGCAGCTCCAGGACTAGCGGAACCTACGAGCAGTACTTC. Amino acid sequence: CASSSRTSGTYEQYF. V usage is TRBV7-9 and J usage is TRBJ2-7; the match to TRBD2 covers 10 bases. CDR1 is SEHNR and CDR2 is FQNEAQ in the germline V gene (reference sequence). This CDR3 is 15 amino acids long. Unmatched junction bases numbered 5, after V lost 4 bases and J lost 2 bases.

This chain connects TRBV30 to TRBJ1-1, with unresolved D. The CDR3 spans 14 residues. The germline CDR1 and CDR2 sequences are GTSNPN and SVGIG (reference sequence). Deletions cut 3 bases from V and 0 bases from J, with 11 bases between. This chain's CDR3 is CAWRRRAMNTEAFF. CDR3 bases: TGTGCCTGGAGGCGGCGGGCTATGAACACTGAAGCTTTCTTT.

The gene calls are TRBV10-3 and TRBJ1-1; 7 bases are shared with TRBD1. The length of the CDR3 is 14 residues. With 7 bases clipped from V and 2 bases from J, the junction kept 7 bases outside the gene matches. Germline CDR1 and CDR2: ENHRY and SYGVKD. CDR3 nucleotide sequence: TGTGCCATCAACCCGGGACAGACAAACACTGAAGCTTTCTTT. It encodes CAINPGQTNTEAFF.

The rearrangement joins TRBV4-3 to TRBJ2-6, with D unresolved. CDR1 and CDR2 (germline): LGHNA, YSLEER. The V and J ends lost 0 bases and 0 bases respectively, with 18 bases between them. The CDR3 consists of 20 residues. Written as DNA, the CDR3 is TGCGCCAGCAGCCAAGATGGTTTGTGGAACACCAACTCTGGGGCCAACGTCCTGACTTTC. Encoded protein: CASSQDGLWNTNSGANVLTF.

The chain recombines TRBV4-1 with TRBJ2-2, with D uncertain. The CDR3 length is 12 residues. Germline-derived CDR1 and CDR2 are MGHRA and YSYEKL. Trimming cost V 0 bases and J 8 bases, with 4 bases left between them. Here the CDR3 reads CASSQDLGELFF. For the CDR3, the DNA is TGCGCCAGCAGCCAAGATTTGGGGGAGCTGTTTTTT.

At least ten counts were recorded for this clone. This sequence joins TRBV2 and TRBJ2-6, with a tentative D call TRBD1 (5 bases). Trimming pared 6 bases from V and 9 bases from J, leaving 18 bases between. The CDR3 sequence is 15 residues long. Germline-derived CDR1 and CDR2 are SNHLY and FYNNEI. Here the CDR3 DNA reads TGTGCCAGCAGCCGCGCGACCTTCAGGGTCAACGTCCTGACTTTC. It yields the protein CASSRATFRVNVLTF. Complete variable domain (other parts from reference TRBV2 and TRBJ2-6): EPEVTQTPSHQVTQMGQEVILRCVPISNHLYFYWYRQILGQKVEFLVSFYNNEISEKSEIFDDQFSVERPDGSNFTLKIRSTKLEDSAMYFCASSRATFRVNVLTFGAGSRLTVL.

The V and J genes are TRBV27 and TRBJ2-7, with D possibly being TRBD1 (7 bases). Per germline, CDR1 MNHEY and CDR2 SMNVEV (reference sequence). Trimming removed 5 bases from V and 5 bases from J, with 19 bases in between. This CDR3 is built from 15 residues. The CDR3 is CASSPRGGGRHEQYF. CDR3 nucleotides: TGTGCCAGCAGTCCGCGAGGAGGGGGCCGGCACGAGCAGTACTTC.

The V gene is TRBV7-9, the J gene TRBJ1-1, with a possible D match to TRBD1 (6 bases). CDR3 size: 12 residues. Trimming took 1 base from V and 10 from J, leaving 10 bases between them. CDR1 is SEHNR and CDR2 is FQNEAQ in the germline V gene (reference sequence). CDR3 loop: CASSLVETGAFF. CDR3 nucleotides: TGTGCCAGCAGCTTAGTTGAGACAGGAGCTTTCTTT. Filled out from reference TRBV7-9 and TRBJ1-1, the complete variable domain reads DTGVSQNPRHKITKRGQNVTFRCDPISEHNRLYWYRQTLGQGPEFLTYFQNEAQLEKSRLLSDRFSAERPKGSFSTLEIQRTEQGDSAMYLCASSLVETGAFFGQGTRLTVV.

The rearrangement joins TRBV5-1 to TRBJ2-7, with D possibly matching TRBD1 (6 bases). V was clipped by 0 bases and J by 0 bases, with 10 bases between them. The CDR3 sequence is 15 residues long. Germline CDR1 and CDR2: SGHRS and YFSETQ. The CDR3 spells CASSLGQADSYEQYF. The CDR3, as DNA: TGCGCCAGCAGCTTGGGACAGGCCGACTCCTACGAGCAGTACTTC.

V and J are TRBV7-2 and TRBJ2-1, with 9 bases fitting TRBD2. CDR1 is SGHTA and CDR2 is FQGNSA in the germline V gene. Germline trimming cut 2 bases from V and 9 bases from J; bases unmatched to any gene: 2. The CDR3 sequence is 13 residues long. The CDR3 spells CASSLSLAGEQFF. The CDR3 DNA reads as TGTGCCAGCAGCTTATCACTAGCGGGTGAGCAGTTCTTC.

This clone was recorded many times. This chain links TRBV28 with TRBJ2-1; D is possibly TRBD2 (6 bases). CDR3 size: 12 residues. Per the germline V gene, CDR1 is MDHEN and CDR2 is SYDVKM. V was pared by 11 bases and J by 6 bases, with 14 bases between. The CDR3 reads CAAGRRGNEQFF. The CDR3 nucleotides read TGTGCCGCGGGCCGGCGGGGCAATGAGCAGTTCTTC.

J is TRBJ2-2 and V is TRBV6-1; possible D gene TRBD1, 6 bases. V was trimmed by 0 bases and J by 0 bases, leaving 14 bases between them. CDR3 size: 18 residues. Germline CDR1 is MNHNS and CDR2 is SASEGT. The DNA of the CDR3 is TGTGCCAGCAGTGAAGCGGGGCACAGGGCCGCGAACACCGGGGAGCTGTTTTTT. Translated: CASSEAGHRAANTGELFF.

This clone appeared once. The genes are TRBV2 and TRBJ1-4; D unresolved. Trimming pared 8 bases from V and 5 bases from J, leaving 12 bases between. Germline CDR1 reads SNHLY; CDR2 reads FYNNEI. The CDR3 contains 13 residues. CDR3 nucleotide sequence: TGTGCCAGCTGTTCAGTTCTGAATGAAAAACTGTTTTTT. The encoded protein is CASCSVLNEKLFF. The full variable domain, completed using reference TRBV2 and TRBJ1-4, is EPEVTQTPSHQVTQMGQEVILRCVPISNHLYFYWYRQILGQKVEFLVSFYNNEISEKSEIFDDQFSVERPDGSNFTLKIRSTKLEDSAMYFCASCSVLNEKLFFGSGTQLSVL.

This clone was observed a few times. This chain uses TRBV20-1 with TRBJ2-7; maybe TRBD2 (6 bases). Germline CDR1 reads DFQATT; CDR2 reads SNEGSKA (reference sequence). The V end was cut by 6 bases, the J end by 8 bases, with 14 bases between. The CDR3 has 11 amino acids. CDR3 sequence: CSAYLAVQQYF. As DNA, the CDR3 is TGCAGTGCCTACTTAGCGGTCCAGCAGTACTTC.